These 15 T cell receptor beta chains were sequenced from one sample in a study of identifying expanded T cells in peripheral blood. Some clones are missing from TCRdb's copy, which holds only in-frame ones; the method was immunoSEQ multiplex PCR. The table lists about 81,000 clones, roughly 89% of them singletons. What was sequenced was blood. The receptors come from a person aged 18 to 75 in good health.

This clone was found once. The chain recombines TRBV19 with TRBJ1-1; D not certain. Looked up from germline, CDR1 is LNHDA and CDR2 is SQIVND (reference sequence). There are 16 residues in the CDR3. Trimming took off 2 bases at V and 1 base at J, with 14 bases between the two ends. In nucleotides, the CDR3 is TGTGCCAGTAGTATACAGCTCAGCGGGAAGAACACTGAAGCTTTCTTT. Its translation: CASSIQLSGKNTEAFF.

With regard to this clone: One end of the junction varies from germline; a read error may be responsible. This chain's CDR3 is CASSLGVVVGQGVFNF. In DNA form, the CDR3 reads TGTGCCAGCAGCTTAGGAGTAGTAGTGGGCCAGGGGGTTTTTAATTTT. The chain links TRBV7-2 to TRBJ2-3; 7 bases map to TRBD1. This CDR3 region has 16 residues. The germline V gene encodes CDR1 SGHTA and CDR2 FQGNSA.

The V and J genes are TRBV6-5 and TRBJ2-7, with 12 bases identical to TRBD2. CDR1 and CDR2 (germline): MNHEY, SVGAGI. Unmatched junction bases numbered 3, after V lost 4 bases and J lost 5 bases. The CDR3 is made up of 14 amino acids. In DNA form, the CDR3 reads TGTGCCAGCAGTTTGACTAGCGGGAGCCACGAGCAGTACTTC. It is translated as CASSLTSGSHEQYF.

This chain links TRBV13 with TRBJ2-3, with 7 bases identical to TRBD2. CDR3 length: 13 amino acids. The germline V gene encodes CDR1 PRHDT and CDR2 FYEKMQ (reference sequence). V trimming: 5 bases; J trimming: 7 bases; junction bases outside the gene matches: 6. The CDR3: CASSVDGRNTQYF. Here the CDR3 DNA reads TGTGCCAGCAGCGTAGACGGGAGGAATACGCAGTATTTT.

The chain is built from TRBV29-1 and TRBJ1-2; maybe TRBD1 (6 bases). The germline V gene has CDR1 SQVTM and CDR2 ANQGSEA. CDR3 length: 12 amino acids. V was shortened by 5 bases and J by 7 bases, with 14 bases between the two germline ends. The CDR3 here is CSVQGARGGYTF. The CDR3 DNA sequence: TGCAGCGTTCAAGGGGCCAGGGGTGGCTACACCTTC.

V usage is TRBV7-9 and J usage is TRBJ2-6, with 8 bases lining up with TRBD2. Looked up from germline, CDR1 is SEHNR and CDR2 is FQNEAQ (reference sequence). The CDR3 consists of 16 residues. This CDR3 reads CAPGGEGTSGANVLTF. In nucleotides, the CDR3 is TGTGCACCCGGGGGGGAAGGCACCTCTGGGGCCAACGTCCTGACTTTC.

The chain links TRBV5-1 to TRBJ2-7, with D possibly being TRBD2 (5 bases). Deletions cut 4 bases from V and 7 bases from J, with 18 bases between. The CDR3 length is 14 residues. The V gene's germline CDR1 is SGHRS and CDR2 YFSETQ. The CDR3 region is CASSPPEGNGEQYF. The CDR3 coding sequence is TGCGCCAGCAGCCCGCCAGAGGGAAATGGGGAGCAGTACTTC.

The chain employs TRBV28 and TRBJ2-1, with a tentative D call TRBD2 (5 bases). The CDR3 is 13 amino acids. Germline-derived CDR1 and CDR2 are MDHEN and SYDVKM. V lost 8 bases and J lost 0, with 8 bases in between. The CDR3 spells CASQEDSYNEQFF. DNA of the CDR3: TGTGCCAGCCAGGAGGACTCCTACAATGAGCAGTTCTTC.

The table lists this clone with a few counts. The chain couples TRBV18 to TRBJ2-7; TRBD1 matches at 7 bases. The CDR3 has 15 residues. Trimming took 3 bases from V and 2 from J; bases not matched to a gene: 7. Germline V lookup: CDR1 KGHSH, CDR2 LQKENI. The CDR3 here is CASSPAGTETYEQYF. The CDR3 coding sequence is TGTGCCAGCTCACCGGCCGGGACAGAGACCTACGAGCAGTACTTC.

The chain employs TRBV6-5 and TRBJ2-3; 7 bases are shared with TRBD2. V trimming: 0 bases; J trimming: 6 bases; junction bases outside the gene matches: 6. Germline CDR1 reads MNHEY; CDR2 reads SVGAGI. The CDR3 has 15 amino acids. The DNA for the CDR3 is TGTGCCAGCAGTTACTCGGACGGACTAGGGGATACGCAGTATTTT. Translation: CASSYSDGLGDTQYF.

This clone was observed a few times. The rearrangement uses TRBV6-5 and TRBJ2-3; 9 bases are a match to TRBD1. The CDR3 sequence is 15 residues long. Germline lookup yields CDR1 MNHEY and CDR2 SVGAGI. The junction had 7 bases not matched to a gene; V was cut back by 3 bases and J by 6 bases. The CDR3 bases are TGTGCCAGCAGTTATCCGGGACAGGGAGTGGATACGCAGTATTTT. It codes for CASSYPGQGVDTQYF.

The chain employs TRBV18 and TRBJ2-5, with 12 bases identical to TRBD2. Germline CDR1 KGHSH, CDR2 LQKENI. After removal of 3 bases from V and 2 bases from J, the junction contained 1 base not matched to a gene. The CDR3 has 15 amino acids. The CDR3 spells CASSPTSGGQETQYF. DNA for the CDR3: TGTGCCAGCTCACCGACTAGCGGGGGACAAGAGACCCAGTACTTC.

The chain links TRBV14 to TRBJ1-5; no clear D gene. V was shortened by 2 bases and J by 3 bases, with 5 bases between the two germline ends. Per the germline V gene, CDR1 is SGHDN and CDR2 is FVKESK. The CDR3 runs 13 residues. CDR3 amino acids: CASSQQPNQPQHF. The CDR3 coding sequence is TGTGCCAGCAGCCAACAGCCCAATCAGCCCCAGCATTTT.

The chain recombines TRBV28 with TRBJ2-4; D may be TRBD1 or TRBD2 (6 bases each). Germline assignment: CDR1 MDHEN and CDR2 SYDVKM. Trimming cost V 4 bases and J 9 bases, with 22 bases left between them. This CDR3 spans 16 amino acids. The CDR3 nucleotides read TGTGCCAGCAGTTCCACTGCGGAACTAGCCAGGGGCATTCAGTACTTC. As protein: CASSSTAELARGIQYF.

J is TRBJ1-2 and V is TRBV2; D unresolved. The CDR3 consists of 14 residues. Per the germline V gene, CDR1 is SNHLY and CDR2 is FYNNEI. V lost 1 base and J lost 8, with 14 bases in between. In DNA, the CDR3 is TGTGCCAGCAGTGAAGGTGTCAGCCACTGGGGCTACACCTTC. Translating it yields CASSEGVSHWGYTF.